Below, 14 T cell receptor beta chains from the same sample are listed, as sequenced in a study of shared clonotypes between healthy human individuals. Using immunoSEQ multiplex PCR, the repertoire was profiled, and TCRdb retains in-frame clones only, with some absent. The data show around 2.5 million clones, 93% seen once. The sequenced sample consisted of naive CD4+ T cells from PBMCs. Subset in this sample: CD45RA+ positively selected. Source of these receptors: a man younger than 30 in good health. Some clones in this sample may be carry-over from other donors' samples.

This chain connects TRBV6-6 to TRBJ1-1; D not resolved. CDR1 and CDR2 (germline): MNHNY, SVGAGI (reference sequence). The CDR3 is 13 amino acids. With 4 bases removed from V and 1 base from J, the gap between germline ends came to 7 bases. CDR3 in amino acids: CASSWIPNTEAFF. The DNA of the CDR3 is TGTGCCAGCAGTTGGATCCCGAACACTGAAGCTTTCTTT.

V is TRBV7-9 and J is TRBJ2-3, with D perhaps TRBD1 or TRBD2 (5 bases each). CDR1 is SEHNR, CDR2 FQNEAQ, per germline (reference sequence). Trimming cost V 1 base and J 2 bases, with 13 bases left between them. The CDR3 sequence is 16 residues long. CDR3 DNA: TGTGCCAGCAGCTTAGGGGGGATGGGGCCCACAGATACGCAGTATTTT. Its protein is CASSLGGMGPTDTQYF.

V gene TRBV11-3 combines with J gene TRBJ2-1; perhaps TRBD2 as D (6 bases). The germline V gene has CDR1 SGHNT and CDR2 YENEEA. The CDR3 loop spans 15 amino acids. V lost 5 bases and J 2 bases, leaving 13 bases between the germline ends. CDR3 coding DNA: TGTGCCAGCAGCCTTAGCGGATTTACCTACAATGAGCAGTTCTTC. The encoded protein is CASSLSGFTYNEQFF.

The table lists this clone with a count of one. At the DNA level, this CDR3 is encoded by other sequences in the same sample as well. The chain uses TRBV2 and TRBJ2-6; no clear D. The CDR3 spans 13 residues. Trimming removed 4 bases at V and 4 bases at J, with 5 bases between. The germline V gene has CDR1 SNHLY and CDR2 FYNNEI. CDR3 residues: CASSVSGANVLTF. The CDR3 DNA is TGTGCCAGCAGTGTCTCCGGGGCCAACGTCCTGACTTTC.

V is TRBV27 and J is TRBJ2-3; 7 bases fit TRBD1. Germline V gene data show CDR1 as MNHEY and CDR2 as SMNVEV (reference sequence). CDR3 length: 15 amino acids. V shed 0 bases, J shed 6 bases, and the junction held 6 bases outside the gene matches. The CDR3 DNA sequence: TGTGCCAGCAGTTTATCGAGGGGGCCAAGGGATACGCAGTATTTT. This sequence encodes CASSLSRGPRDTQYF.

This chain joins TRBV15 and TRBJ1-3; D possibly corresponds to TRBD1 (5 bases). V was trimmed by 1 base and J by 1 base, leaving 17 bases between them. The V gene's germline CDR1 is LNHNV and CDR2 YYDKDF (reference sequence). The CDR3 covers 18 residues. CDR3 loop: CATSRAREGKRSGNTIYF. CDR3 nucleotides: TGTGCCACCAGCAGAGCCCGAGAGGGGAAGAGGTCTGGAAACACCATATATTTT.

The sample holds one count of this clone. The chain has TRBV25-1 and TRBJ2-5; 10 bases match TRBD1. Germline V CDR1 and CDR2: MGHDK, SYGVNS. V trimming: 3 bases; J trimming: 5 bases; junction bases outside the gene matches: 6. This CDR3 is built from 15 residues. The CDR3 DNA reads TGTGCCAGCAGTGATTTACAGGACAGGGGGGAGACCCAGTACTTC. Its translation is CASSDLQDRGETQYF. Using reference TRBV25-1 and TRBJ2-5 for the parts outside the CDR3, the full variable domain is EADIYQTPRYLVIGTGKKITLECSQTMGHDKMYWYQQDPGMELHLIHYSYGVNSTEKGDLSSESTVSRIRTEHFPLTLESARPSHTSQYLCASSDLQDRGETQYFGPGTRLLVL.

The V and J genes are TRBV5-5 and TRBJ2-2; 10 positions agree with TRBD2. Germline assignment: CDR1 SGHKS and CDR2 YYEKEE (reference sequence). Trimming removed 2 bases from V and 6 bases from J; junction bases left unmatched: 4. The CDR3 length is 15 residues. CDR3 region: CASSFGLAGAGELFF. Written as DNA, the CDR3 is TGTGCCAGCAGCTTTGGTCTAGCGGGAGCCGGGGAGCTGTTTTTT.

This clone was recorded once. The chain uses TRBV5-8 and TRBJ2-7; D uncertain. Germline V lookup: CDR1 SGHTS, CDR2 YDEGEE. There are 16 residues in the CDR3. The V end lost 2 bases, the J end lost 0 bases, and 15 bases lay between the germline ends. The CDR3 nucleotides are TGTGCCAGCAGCTTCGGGTTTGGCAGACACTCCTACGAGCAGTACTTC. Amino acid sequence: CASSFGFGRHSYEQYF.

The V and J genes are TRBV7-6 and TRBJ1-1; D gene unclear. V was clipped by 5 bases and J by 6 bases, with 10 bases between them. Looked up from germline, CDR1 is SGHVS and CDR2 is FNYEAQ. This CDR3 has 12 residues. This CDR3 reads CASSRLGAEAFF. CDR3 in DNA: TGTGCCAGCAGCCGTTTAGGTGCTGAAGCTTTCTTT. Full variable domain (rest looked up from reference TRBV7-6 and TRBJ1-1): GAGVSQSPRYKVTKRGQDVALRCDPISGHVSLYWYRQALGQGPEFLTYFNYEAQQDKSGLPNDRFSAERPEGSISTLTIQRTEQRDSAMYRCASSRLGAEAFFGQGTRLTVV.

For the CDR3, the DNA is TGTGCCAGCAGCCGAACGGATAAGCAGTACTTC. The encoded protein is CASSRTDKQYF. The gene calls are TRBV7-9 and TRBJ2-7; no clear D gene. The ends were cut back, 5 bases at V and 8 bases at J, with 10 bases in the middle. The germline V gene encodes CDR1 SEHNR and CDR2 FQNEAQ (reference sequence). The CDR3 runs to 11 residues.

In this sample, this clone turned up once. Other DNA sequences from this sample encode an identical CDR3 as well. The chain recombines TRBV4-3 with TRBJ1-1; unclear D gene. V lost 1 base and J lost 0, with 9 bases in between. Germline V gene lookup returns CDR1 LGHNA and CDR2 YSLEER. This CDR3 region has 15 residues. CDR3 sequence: CASSQGLRLNTEAFF. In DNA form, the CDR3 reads TGCGCCAGCAGCCAAGGACTAAGACTGAACACTGAAGCTTTCTTT.

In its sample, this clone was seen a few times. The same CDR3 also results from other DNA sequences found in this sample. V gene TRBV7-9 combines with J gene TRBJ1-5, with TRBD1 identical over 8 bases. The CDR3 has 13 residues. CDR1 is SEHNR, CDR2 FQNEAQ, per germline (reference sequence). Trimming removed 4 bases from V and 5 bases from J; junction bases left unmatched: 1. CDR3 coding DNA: TGTGCCAGCAGCTCACAGGGGGATCAGCCCCAGCATTTT. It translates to CASSSQGDQPQHF. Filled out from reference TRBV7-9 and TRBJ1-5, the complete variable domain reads DTGVSQNPRHKITKRGQNVTFRCDPISEHNRLYWYRQTLGQGPEFLTYFQNEAQLEKSRLLSDRFSAERPKGSFSTLEIQRTEQGDSAMYLCASSSQGDQPQHFGDGTRLSIL.

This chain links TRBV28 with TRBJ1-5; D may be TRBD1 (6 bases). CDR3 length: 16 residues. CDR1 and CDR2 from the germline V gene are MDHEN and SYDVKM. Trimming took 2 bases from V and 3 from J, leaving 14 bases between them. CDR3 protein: CASSLGAWTDNQPQHF. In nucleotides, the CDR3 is TGTGCCAGCAGTTTAGGAGCCTGGACAGACAATCAGCCCCAGCATTTT.